The TCR beta chain described here comes from a study of human T cells and chemical hapten exposure (TCRdb year 2021). For the study in its entirety: For sensitization, 2% DPC in acetone was applied to a 2 cm by 2 cm area of upper inner arm skin. Patient blood was sampled pre-sensitization (week 0) and at 2, 6 and about 24 weeks after DPC sensitization. This study followed changes in the peripheral blood TCR repertoire in vivo during primary and secondary sensitization of alopecia patients to the hapten diphenylcyclopropenone (DPC). Patch testing was performed on the upper back with Finn chambers containing 0.01% DPC, and the patch tests were scored after 6 days according to International Contact Dermatitis Research Group standards. Patients additionally received weekly therapeutic DPC doses to the scalp throughout the roughly 25-week study period. Libraries were combined into a pool for sequencing, and differences in TCR yield between samples came mainly from small differences in library volumes within the pool. For TCR sequencing, blood came from about 28 alopecia patients at anywhere from one to four time points (pre-sensitization, 2, 6 and 24 weeks). Alopecia areata with under or over 50% scalp involvement, alopecia totalis and alopecia universalis were represented in the patient cohort, which was mostly female.

The library was prepared using RACE. The instrument was a NextSeq 500. During library preparation, unique molecular identifiers were attached to individual cDNA molecules so that TCRs could be counted quantitatively and reproducibly. Each blood RNA sample was used to sequence both TCR alpha and TCR beta chains. As for the authors' bioinformatics: The median number of TCRs per sample was approximately 96,000, ranging from roughly 23,224 to 700,000. V, J and CDR3 annotation of the TCR reads was carried out using the Decombinator software suite. To make PS versus PT1 abundance plots, every sample was subsampled to the same number of TCRs (28,000). TCRs were defined as expanded if absent before sensitization and observed at least eight times at the 2-week time point. TCRdb cleaned the public reads at Q25 with fastp, built clones with MiXCR and kept in-frame beta chains. Each CDR3 protein gets just one entry, which takes the most common genes and DNA from the rows behind it. TCRdb, not the original authors, processed these V and J calls. The sample contains 25,000 to 30,000 distinct CDR3 sequences, 8% to 10% of them found a single time. The ten largest clonotypes hold 6.6% of the sample.

To note about this clonotype: Its antigen remains unidentified. Base qualities are not recorded, but no much larger clone differs from it by a single base.

Including cysteine and phenylalanine, the CDR3 has 14 amino acids. The kept DNA is CDR3 alone, 42 bases in frame from the first base. Cut back by 4 bases and 4 bases, the V and J ends lie 14 bases apart. Based on the germline V gene, the CDR1 and CDR2 sequences are SGHRS and YFSETQ. Overall study results and their limits: All patients had alopecia, a presumed autoimmune disease, so their immune response might differ from that of healthy individuals. Repeated subsampling changed both the strength of the expansion versus patch-test correlation and the threshold at which that correlation became significant. No change with DPC sensitization was found in the number of TCRs above 1 in 1000 frequency, and no evidence of global repertoire structure alterations was found. Significantly more large CDR3 similarity clusters were formed by expanded TCRs than by pre-sensitization or healthy control sets, consistent with antigen-driven responses. A positive correlation was found between the number of PT1 expanded TCRs and patch test score, with significance reached at thresholds 8, 16 and 32 but not 4.

This specimen's time point label, per the study, means: patch test 2, 6 weeks after DPC sensitization. In light of the paper, this sample's treatment or condition label describes: therapeutic diphenylcyclopropenone sensitization with weekly scalp DPC. At each patch-test visit, blood was drawn before the patch test was applied. Patients were considered eligible if aged 18 to 70, diagnosed with alopecia and deemed suitable for DPC therapy, and patients were excluded if pregnant. Total RNA was extracted from unfractionated whole blood collected in Tempus Blood RNA tubes. The sequences come from whole blood, collected in connection with sensitization to the hapten diphenylcyclopropenone (DPC). This clonotype was obtained from a man younger than 40 with alopecia areata. Some clones in this sample may be carry-over from other donors' samples. In this chain, TRBV5-1 is recombined with TRBJ1-1; the D gene is possibly TRBD1, with 5 bases matching. The DNA sequence is TGCGCCAGCAGCAGCCGGCACGGGGCCACTGAAGCTTTCTTT. It is translated as CASSSRHGATEAFF. With the rest looked up from the reference TRBV5-1 and TRBJ1-1 genes rather than sequenced, the full variable domain is KAGVTQTPRYLIKTRGQQVTLSCSPISGHRSVSWYQQTPGQGLQFLFEYFSETQRNKGNFPGRFSGRQFSNSRSEMNVSTLELGDSALYLCASSSRHGATEAFFGQGTRLTVV.